This T cell receptor beta chain was documented in a study of blood T cells in healthy people across ages. Study-level findings and limits: Per million T cells, the diversity of TCR beta decreased roughly linearly as age advanced. Diversity figures derived from one million T cells were judged to underestimate the true value.

Drawing of peripheral blood yielded roughly 9.8 milliliters from each donor. Isolated PBMCs totaled at least 6 million in each sample. On this clonotype itself: Its target is not known.

A second PCR of 7 to 11 cycles used a sample-barcoded 5' primer and a J-beta primer mix. TCRdb re-called the 5' RACE reads through MiXCR, storing one row per CDR3 protein. The sample has roughly 570,000 distinct CDR3 sequences; roughly 28% are singletons. Germline V gene sequence: CDR1 ENHRY, CDR2 SYGVKD. V trimming: 6 bases; J trimming: 3 bases; junction bases outside the gene matches: 7. The length of the CDR3 is 14 residues. Sequencing was performed on blood. This chain connects TRBV10-3 to TRBJ1-1; 7 bases line up with TRBD1. This clonotype was obtained from a woman between 65 and 79 years old in good health. CDR3 sequence (DNA): TGTGCCATCAGCCCCAGGGGGGCGGACACTGAAGCTTTCTTT. It codes for CAISPRGADTEAFF.